The TCR beta chain under discussion was sequenced for a study of T cell responses to AZD1222 COVID-19 vaccine. At the level of the study: Pooling covered second doses at about 4 or about 12 weeks.

The ends were cut back, 6 bases at V and 1 base at J, with 9 bases in the middle. Germline assignment: CDR1 KGHSH and CDR2 LQKENI. The CDR3 has 13 residues. Study results and limitations: Spike-specific TCR repertoires showed rising breadth and depth after two AZD1222 doses.

Concerning this clone itself: Its antigen remains unknown.

Data came from immunoSEQ multiplex PCR; TCRdb stores just in-frame clones and leaves some out. The sample includes 45,000 to 60,000 clones, about 90% of them seen just once. This receptor was identified in an adult in good health. The chain joins TRBV18 to TRBJ1-1, with D tentatively TRBD1 (6 bases). Material: peripheral blood, obtained on day 0 of AZD1222 vaccination. In DNA form, the CDR3 reads TGTGCCAGCTCGCAGGGACAGAACACTGAAGCTTTCTTT. This translates into CASSQGQNTEAFF.